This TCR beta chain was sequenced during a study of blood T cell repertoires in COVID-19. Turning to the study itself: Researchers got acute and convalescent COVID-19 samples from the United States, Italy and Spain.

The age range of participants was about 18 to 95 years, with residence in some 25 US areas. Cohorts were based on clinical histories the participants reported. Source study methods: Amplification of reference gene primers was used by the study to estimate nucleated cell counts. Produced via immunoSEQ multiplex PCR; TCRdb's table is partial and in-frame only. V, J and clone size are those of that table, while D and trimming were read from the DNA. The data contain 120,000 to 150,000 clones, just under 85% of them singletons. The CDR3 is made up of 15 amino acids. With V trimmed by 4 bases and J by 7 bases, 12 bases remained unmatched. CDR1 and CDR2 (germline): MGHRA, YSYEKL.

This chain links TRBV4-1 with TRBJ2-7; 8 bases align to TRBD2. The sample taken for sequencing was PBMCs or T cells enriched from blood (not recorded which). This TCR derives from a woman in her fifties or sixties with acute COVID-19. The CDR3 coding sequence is TGCGCCAGCAGCCCCCAGGCTAGCGGGTTGAGGGAGCAGTACTTC. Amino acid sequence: CASSPQASGLREQYF.